Given below is one T cell receptor beta chain in context. Assay used: immunoSEQ multiplex PCR; TCRdb lists only in-frame clones, some missing. Altogether a few hundred thousand clones are present, about 87% being singletons, with the ten largest covering 4%. The germline V gene has CDR1 MNHNY and CDR2 SVGAGI (reference sequence). V shed 2 bases and J shed 7 bases, with 14 bases lying between them. The CDR3 totals 14 residues. This record comes from a study of blood T cell repertoires in COVID-19. This clonotype was sampled from a man in his sixties who had recovered from COVID-19. Sequenced sample: peripheral blood. The rearrangement joins TRBV6-6 to TRBJ1-2; a weak D match, TRBD1 (5 bases). This CDR3 is CASSYVGQGGGYTF. CDR3 nucleotides: TGTGCCAGCAGTTACGTGGGTCAGGGAGGTGGCTACACCTTC.